Following are 6 T cell receptor beta chains from one sample sequenced in a study of CD8 T cells in Susac syndrome. cDNA came from about 0.46 to 1 ug RNA primed by random hexamers. TCRdb passed the immunoSEQ multiplex PCR reads through MiXCR, listing each CDR3 protein once. The table lists approximately 120,000 distinct CDR3 sequences, around 94% of them singletons. The sequencing sample was made of CD8+ T cells from PBMCs. The receptors originated from a human donor with Susac syndrome.

This chain connects TRBV20-1 to TRBJ2-4; D is unresolved. Germline CDR1 and CDR2: DFQATT and SNEGSKA (reference sequence). Trimming left V 6 bases short and J 0 bases short, with 9 bases between. This CDR3 contains 13 residues. Written as DNA, the CDR3 is TGCAGTGCCCTAGGGCTAGCCAAAAACATTCAGTACTTC. Translated, it gives CSALGLAKNIQYF.

V usage is TRBV19 and J usage is TRBJ2-7, with D perhaps TRBD2 (5 bases). The germline V gene has CDR1 LNHDA and CDR2 SQIVND (reference sequence). The CDR3 is 14 amino acids. Trimming stripped 5 bases from V and 7 bases from J, with 18 bases between. In DNA form, the CDR3 reads TGTGCCAGTAGTTTGGGGTCCCGGACGGGGGAGCAGTACTTC. Its translation is CASSLGSRTGEQYF. The complete variable domain, with remaining parts taken from reference TRBV19 and TRBJ2-7, reads DGGITQSPKYLFRKEGQNVTLSCEQNLNHDAMYWYRQDPGQGLRLIYYSQIVNDFQKGDIAEGYSVSREKKESFPLTVTSAQKNPTAFYLCASSLGSRTGEQYFGPGTRLTVT.

The chain links TRBV11-2 to TRBJ2-7; D not resolved. The CDR3 length is 14 residues. Per the germline V gene, CDR1 is SGHAT and CDR2 is FQNNGV. Trimming cost V 4 bases and J 0 bases, with 10 bases left between them. The DNA for the CDR3 is TGTGCCAGCAGCTACGGCAGTAGCTCCTACGAGCAGTACTTC. Amino acid sequence: CASSYGSSSYEQYF. Supplemented by reference TRBV11-2 and TRBJ2-7, the full variable domain reads EAGVAQSPRYKIIEKRQSVAFWCNPISGHATLYWYQQILGQGPKLLIQFQNNGVVDDSQLPKDRFSAERLKGVDSTLKIQPAKLEDSAVYLCASSYGSSSYEQYFGPGTRLTVT.

V usage is TRBV6-5 and J usage is TRBJ1-1, with D tentatively TRBD1 (5 bases). The CDR3 extends over 14 amino acids. The V and J ends lost 6 bases and 4 bases respectively, with 15 bases between them. Looked up from germline, CDR1 is MNHEY and CDR2 is SVGAGI. The CDR3 DNA reads TGTGCCAGCAGGCCGGGAGGGGTCCCCACTGAAGCTTTCTTT. Translated: CASRPGGVPTEAFF.

This chain uses TRBV5-1 with TRBJ1-1; D remains unclear. The CDR3 consists of 13 residues. Deletions cut 3 bases from V and 5 bases from J, with 11 bases between. Germline loops: CDR1 SGHRS, CDR2 YFSETQ. CDR3 in amino acids: CASSWESRTEAFF. CDR3 DNA: TGCGCCAGCAGCTGGGAATCGAGGACTGAAGCTTTCTTT.

The chain has TRBV6-5 and TRBJ2-1; D unresolved. The length of the CDR3 is 13 residues. Germline V CDR1 and CDR2: MNHEY, SVGAGI. Deletions cut 2 bases from V and 5 bases from J, with 7 bases between. CDR3 DNA sequence: TGTGCCAGCAGTTACAACCTTAACAATGAGCAGTTCTTC. This translates into CASSYNLNNEQFF.